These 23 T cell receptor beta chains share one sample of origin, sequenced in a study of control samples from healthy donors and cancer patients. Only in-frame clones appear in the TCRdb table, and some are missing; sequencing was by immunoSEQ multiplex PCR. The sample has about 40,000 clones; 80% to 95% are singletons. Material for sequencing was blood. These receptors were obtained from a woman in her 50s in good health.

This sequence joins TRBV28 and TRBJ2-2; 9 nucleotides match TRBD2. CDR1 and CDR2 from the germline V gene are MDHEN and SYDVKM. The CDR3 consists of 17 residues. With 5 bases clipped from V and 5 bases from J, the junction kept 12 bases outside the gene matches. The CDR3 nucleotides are TGTGCCAGCAGTGTAACTCGCGGGGGGGCGTGGACCGGGGAGCTGTTTTTT. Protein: CASSVTRGGAWTGELFF.

The CDR3 DNA sequence: TGTGCCAGCAGCCATTTAGGCAATCAGCCCCAGCATTTT. Translation: CASSHLGNQPQHF. The genes are TRBV3-1 (or the pseudogene TRBV3-2) and TRBJ1-5; unclear D gene. Germline V lookup: CDR1 LGHDT, CDR2 YNNKEL (reference sequence). Between the trimmed V and J ends, which lost 3 bases and 2 bases, there was a span of 5 bases. CDR3 length: 13 residues.

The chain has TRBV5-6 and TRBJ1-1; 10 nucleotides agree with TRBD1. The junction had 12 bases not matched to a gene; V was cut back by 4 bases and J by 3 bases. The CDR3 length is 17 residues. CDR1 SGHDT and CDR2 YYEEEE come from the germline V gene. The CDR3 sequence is CASSRTWGQGIYTEAFF. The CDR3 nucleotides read TGTGCCAGCAGCCGTACGTGGGGACAGGGGATTTACACTGAAGCTTTCTTT.

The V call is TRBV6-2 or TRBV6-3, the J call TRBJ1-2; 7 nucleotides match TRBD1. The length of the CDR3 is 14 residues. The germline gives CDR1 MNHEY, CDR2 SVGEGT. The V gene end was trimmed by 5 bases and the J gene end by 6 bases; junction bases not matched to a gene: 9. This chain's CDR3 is CASSRAGQVHGYTF. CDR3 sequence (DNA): TGTGCCAGCAGTCGAGCCGGACAGGTACATGGCTACACCTTC.

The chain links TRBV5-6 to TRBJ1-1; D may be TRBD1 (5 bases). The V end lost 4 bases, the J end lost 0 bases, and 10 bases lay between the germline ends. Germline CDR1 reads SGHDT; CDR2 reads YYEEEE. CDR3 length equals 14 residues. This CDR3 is CASSPGTVNTEAFF. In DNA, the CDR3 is TGTGCCAGCAGCCCCGGGACGGTGAACACTGAAGCTTTCTTT.

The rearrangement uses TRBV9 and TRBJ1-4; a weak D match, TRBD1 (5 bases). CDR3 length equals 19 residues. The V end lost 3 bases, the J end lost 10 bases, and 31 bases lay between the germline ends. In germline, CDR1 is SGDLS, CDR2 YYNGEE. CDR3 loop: CASSAVGDGAPEKFGKLFF. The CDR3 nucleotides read TGTGCCAGCAGCGCCGTTGGGGACGGCGCCCCAGAGAAGTTTGGAAAACTGTTTTTT.

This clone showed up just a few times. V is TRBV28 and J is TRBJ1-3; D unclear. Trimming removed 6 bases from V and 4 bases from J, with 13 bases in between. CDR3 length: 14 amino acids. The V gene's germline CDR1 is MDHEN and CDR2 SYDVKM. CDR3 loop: CASSPGRLGNTIYF. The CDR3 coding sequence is TGTGCCAGCAGCCCTGGACGTTTAGGAAACACCATATATTTT.

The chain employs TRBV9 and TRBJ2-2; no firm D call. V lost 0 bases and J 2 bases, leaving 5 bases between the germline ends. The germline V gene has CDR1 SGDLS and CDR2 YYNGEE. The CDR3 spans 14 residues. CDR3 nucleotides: TGTGCCAGCAGCGTAGATTATAACACCGGGGAGCTGTTTTTT. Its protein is CASSVDYNTGELFF.

The CDR3 region is CASSPHRDVTGDYGYTF. The CDR3 DNA reads TGTGCCTCCTCACCCCACAGGGATGTCACGGGTGATTATGGCTACACCTTC. The chain uses TRBV18 and TRBJ1-2; perhaps TRBD1 as D (6 bases). The V and J ends lost 11 bases and 5 bases respectively, with 30 bases between them. This CDR3 comprises 17 residues. From germline, CDR1 is KGHSH and CDR2 LQKENI.

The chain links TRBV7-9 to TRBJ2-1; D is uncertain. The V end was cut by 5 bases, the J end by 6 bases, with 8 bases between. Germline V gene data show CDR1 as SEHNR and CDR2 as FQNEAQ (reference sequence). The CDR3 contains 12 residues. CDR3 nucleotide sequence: TGTGCCAGCAGCCGTCACAGCAATGAGCAGTTCTTC. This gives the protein CASSRHSNEQFF. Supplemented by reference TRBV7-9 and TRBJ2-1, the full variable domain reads DTGVSQNPRHKITKRGQNVTFRCDPISEHNRLYWYRQTLGQGPEFLTYFQNEAQLEKSRLLSDRFSAERPKGSFSTLEIQRTEQGDSAMYLCASSRHSNEQFFGPGTRLTVL.

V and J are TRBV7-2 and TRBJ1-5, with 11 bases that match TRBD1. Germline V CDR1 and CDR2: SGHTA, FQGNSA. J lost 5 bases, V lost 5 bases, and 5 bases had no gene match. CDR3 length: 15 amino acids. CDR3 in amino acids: CASSPGQGAYQPQHF. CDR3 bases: TGTGCCAGCAGCCCCGGACAGGGGGCATATCAGCCCCAGCATTTT.

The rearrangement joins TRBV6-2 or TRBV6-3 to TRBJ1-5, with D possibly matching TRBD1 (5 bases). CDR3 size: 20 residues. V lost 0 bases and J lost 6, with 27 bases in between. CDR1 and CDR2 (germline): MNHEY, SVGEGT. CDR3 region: CASSYSRRDSKIQVIQPQHF. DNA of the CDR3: TGTGCCAGCAGTTACTCGAGAAGAGACAGCAAAATCCAGGTTATTCAGCCCCAGCATTTT.

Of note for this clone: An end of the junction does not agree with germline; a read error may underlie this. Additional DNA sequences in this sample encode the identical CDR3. The CDR3 nucleotides are TGTGCTACCAGTTCGGGGGGGGGATTCAACCTCGATGGCTACACCTTC. It translates to CATSSGGGFNLDGYTF. The chain couples TRBV24-1 to TRBJ1-2; TRBD1 is a possible D gene (5 bases). Per germline, CDR1 KGHDR and CDR2 SFDVKD. This CDR3 comprises 16 residues.

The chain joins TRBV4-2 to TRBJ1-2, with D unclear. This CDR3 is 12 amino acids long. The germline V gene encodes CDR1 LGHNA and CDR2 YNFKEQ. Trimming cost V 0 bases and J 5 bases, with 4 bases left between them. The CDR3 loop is CASSQEGYGYTF. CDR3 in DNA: TGTGCCAGCAGCCAAGAGGGTTATGGCTACACCTTC.

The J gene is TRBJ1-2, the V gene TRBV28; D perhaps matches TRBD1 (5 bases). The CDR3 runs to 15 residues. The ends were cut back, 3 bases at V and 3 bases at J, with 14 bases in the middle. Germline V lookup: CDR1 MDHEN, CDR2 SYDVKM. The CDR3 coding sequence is TGTGCCAGCAGTTTTAGGGAGACAGCAGACTATGGCTACACCTTC. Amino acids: CASSFRETADYGYTF.

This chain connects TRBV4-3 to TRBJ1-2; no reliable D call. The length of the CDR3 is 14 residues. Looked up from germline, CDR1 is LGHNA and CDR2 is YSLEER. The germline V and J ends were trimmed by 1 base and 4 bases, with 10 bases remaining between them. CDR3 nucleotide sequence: TGCGCCAGCAGCCAAGCGGAAAGATCCTATGGCTACACCTTC. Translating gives CASSQAERSYGYTF.

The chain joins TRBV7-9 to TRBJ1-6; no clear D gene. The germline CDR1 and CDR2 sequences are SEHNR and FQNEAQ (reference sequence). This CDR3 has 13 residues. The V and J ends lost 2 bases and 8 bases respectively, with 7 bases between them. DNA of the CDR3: TGTGCCAGCAGCTTAAAAAGGGATTCACCCCTCCACTTT. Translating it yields CASSLKRDSPLHF.

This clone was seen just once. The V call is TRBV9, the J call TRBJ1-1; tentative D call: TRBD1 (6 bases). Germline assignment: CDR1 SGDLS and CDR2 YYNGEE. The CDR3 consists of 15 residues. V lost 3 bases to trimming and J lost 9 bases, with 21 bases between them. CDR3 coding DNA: TGTGCCAGCAGCGCACTAGGGACAACTCCTTCTAAAGCTTTCTTT. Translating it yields CASSALGTTPSKAFF.

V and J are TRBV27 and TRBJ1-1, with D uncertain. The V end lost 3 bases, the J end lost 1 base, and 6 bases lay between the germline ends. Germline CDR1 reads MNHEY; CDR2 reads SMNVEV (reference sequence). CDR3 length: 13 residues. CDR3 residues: CASSFSRNTEAFF. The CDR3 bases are TGTGCCAGCAGTTTTTCTCGGAACACTGAAGCTTTCTTT.

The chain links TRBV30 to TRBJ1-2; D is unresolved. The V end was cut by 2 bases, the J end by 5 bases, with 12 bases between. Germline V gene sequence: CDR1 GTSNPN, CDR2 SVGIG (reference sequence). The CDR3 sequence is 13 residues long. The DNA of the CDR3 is TGTGCCTGGAGTCCGGTCAAGTCATATGGCTACACCTTC. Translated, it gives CAWSPVKSYGYTF.

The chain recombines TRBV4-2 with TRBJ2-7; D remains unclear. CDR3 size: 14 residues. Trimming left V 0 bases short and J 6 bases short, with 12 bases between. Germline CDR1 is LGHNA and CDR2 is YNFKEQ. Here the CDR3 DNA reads TGTGCCAGCAGCCAAGATATCCGTGCCGCCGAGCAGTACTTC. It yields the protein CASSQDIRAAEQYF.

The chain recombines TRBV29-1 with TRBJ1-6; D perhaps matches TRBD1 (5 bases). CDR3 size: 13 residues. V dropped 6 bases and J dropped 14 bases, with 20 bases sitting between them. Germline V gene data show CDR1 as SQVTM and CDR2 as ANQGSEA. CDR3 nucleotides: TGCAGCGTCCCGGGGGGGGACGGGGTTACCCTCCACTTT. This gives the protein CSVPGGDGVTLHF.

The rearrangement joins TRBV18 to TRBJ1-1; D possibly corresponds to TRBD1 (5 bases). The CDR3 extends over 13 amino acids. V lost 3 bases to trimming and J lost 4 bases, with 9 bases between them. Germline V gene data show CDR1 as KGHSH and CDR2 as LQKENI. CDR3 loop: CASSPTAGTEAFF. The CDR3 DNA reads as TGTGCCAGCTCACCGACAGCGGGCACTGAAGCTTTCTTT.